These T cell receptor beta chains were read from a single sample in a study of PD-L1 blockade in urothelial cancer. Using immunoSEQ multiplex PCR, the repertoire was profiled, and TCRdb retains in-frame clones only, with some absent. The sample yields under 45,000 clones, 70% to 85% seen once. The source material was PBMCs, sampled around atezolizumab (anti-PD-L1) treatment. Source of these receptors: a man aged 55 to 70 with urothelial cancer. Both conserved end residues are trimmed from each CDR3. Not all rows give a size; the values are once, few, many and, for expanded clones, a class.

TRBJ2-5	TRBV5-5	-	ASSVPRDRGIETQY
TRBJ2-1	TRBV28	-	ASSSPGGDSYNEQF
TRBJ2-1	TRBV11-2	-	ASSFITPLAGNNEQF
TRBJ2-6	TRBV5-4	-	ASSLVGSDSSGANVLT
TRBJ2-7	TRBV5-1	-	ASRLGLANYEQY
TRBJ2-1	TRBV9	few	ASSGDPGQGVYNEQF
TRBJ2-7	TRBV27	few	ASSLLRGRDEQY
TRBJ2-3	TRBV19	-	ASKSGTGADTQY
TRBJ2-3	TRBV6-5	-	ASRSGTGVTDTQY
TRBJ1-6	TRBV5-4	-	ASSSPAPGGNSPLH
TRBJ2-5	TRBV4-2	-	ASSKVEAGAGETQY
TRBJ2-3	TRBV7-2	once	ASSGSAGGRDTQY
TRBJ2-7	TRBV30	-	AWRGDRGGEQY
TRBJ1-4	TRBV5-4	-	ASSLAGGGTEKLF
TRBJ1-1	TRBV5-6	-	ASRGAGWDTEAF
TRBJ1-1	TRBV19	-	ASSIAGGRLNTEAF
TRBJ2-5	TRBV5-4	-	ASSRSAGETQY
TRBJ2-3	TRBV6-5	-	ASSWRYTQY
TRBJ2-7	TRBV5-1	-	ASSRGGLGTSGGAREQY
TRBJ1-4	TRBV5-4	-	ASSLERGTGNEKLF
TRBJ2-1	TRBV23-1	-	ASSQSQIPGQGDHNEQF
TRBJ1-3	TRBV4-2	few	ASSQGRTVSGNTIY
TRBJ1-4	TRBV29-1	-	SVMETGGKLF
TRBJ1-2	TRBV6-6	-	ASSGRDSYGYT
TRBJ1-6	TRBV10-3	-	AISESNTENNSPLH
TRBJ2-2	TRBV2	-	ASSDPLAGGPSTGELF
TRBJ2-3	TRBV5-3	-	ARSPVPSGTDTQY
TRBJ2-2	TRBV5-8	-	ASSLSHSRVTGELF
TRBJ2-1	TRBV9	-	ASSVFYGDRVNEQF
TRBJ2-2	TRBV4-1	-	ASSQVDRENGELF
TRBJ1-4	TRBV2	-	ASRLWGGADEKLF
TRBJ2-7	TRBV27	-	ASSSSGGSYEQY
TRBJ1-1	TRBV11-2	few	ASSSVWGSEAF
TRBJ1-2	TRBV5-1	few	ASSSDGGNYGYT
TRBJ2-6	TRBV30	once	AWSRPQGSGANVLT
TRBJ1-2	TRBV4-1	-	ASSQDVGGGYT
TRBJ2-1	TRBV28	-	ASSRDSSSSYNEQF
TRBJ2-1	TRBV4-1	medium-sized	ASSPGPGLAGGRNEQF
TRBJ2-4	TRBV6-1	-	ASSEETSGGGRNIQY
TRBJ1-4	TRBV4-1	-	ASSAGTAHEKLF
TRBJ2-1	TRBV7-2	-	ATSMEGNEQF
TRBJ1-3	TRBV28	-	ASSLLASGNTIY
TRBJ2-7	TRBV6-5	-	ASSYSRVAGAGEQY
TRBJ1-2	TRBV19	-	ASSIGDRTRVGGYT
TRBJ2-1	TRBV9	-	ASSPGLVSSYNEQF
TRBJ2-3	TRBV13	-	ASSPTALAGDTQY
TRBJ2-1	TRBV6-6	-	ASSSTRSDEQF
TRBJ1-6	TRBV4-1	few	ASSRGNGGTGLYNSPLH
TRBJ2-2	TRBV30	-	ACRLAGAGELF
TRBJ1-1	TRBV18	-	ASSLTGGVNTEAF
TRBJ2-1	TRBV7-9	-	ASSPGDSVYNEQF
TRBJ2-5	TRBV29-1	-	SVGGPQETQY
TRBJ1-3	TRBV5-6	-	ASSAVWDRVSGNTIY